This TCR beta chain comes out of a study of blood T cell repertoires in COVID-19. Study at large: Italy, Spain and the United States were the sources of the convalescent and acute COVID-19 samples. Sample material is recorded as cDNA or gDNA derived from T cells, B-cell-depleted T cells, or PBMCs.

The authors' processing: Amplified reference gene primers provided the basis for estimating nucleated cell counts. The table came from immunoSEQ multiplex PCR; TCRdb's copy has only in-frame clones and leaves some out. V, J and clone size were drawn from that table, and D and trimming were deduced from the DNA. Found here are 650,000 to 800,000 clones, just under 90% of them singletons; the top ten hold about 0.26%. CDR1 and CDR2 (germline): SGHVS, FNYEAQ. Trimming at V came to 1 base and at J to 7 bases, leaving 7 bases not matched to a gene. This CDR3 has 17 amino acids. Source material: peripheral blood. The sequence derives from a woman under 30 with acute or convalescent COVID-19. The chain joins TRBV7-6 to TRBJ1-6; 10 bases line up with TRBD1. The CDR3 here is CASSLGGTGEGNSPLHF. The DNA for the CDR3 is TGTGCCAGCAGCTTAGGGGGGACAGGGGAAGGGAATTCACCCCTCCACTTT.